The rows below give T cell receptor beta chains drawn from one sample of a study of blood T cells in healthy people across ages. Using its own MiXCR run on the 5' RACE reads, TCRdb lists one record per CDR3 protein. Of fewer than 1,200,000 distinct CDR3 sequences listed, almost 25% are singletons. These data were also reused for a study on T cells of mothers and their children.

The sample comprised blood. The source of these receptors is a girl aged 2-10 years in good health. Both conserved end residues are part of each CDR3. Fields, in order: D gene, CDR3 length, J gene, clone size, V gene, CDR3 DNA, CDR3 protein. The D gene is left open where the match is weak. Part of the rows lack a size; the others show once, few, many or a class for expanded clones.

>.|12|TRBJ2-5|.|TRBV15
TGTGCCTCGTACAGGGTGGGGGAGACCCAGTACTTC
CASYRVGETQYF
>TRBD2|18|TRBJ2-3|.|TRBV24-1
TGTGCCACCAGTGATTCCGGTGGCGGGGGGTTACGCACAGATACGCAGTATTTT
CATSDSGGGGLRTDTQYF
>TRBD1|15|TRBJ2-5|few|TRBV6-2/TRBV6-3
TGTGCCAGCAGTAACCGGGACAGGGGAGGAGAGACCCAGTACTTC
CASSNRDRGGETQYF
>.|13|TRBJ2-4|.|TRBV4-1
TGCGCCAGCAGACAATCCCTGGGAACCATTCAGTACTTC
CASRQSLGTIQYF
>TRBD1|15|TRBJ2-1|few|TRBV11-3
TGTGCCAGCAGCCCGACAGGGGGGCAATACAATGAGCAGTTCTTC
CASSPTGGQYNEQFF
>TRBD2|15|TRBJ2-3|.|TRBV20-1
TGCAGTGCATATAGCGGGGCCGGGAGCACAGATACGCAGTATTTT
CSAYSGAGSTDTQYF
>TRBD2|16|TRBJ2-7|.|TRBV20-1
TGCAGTGCTAGAGATTCCGTGCGGGAGGGTTTTTACGAGCAGTACTTC
CSARDSVREGFYEQYF
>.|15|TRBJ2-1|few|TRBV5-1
TGCGCCAGCAGCTTGGGGAAAACGGAAGTGGATGAGCAGTTCTTC
CASSLGKTEVDEQFF
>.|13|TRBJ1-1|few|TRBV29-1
TGCAGCGTTCCCCAGGGAGCGCAAACTGAAGCTTTCTTT
CSVPQGAQTEAFF
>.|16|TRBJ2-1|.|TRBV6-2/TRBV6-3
TGTGCCAGCAGTGGTCATAGCGGTAGCTCCTACAATGAGCAGTTCTTC
CASSGHSGSSYNEQFF
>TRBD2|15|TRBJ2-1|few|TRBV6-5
TGTGCCAGCAGGATCGGACTAGCGGGCTACAATGAGCAGTTCTTC
CASRIGLAGYNEQFF
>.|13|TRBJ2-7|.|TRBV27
TGTGCCAGCAGTTTATCCGAGGGGTACGAGCAGTACTTC
CASSLSEGYEQYF
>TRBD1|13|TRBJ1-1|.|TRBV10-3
TGTGCCATCAGTGAAACAGGGGCTGCAGGAGCTTTCTTT
CAISETGAAGAFF
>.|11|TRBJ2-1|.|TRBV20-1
TGCAGTGCAGAGCCGGGGCGGGAGCAGTTCTTC
CSAEPGREQFF
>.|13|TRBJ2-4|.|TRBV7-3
TGTGCCAGCAGCTTAAACGTGGAATCCATTCAGTACTTC
CASSLNVESIQYF
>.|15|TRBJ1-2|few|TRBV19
TGTGCCAGTAGTATAGATGCAGGGTCGGCCTATGGCTACACCTTC
CASSIDAGSAYGYTF
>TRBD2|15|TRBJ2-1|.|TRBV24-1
TGTGCCACCAGTGGGATAGCGGGAGGGCAGGGTGAGCAGTTCTTC
CATSGIAGGQGEQFF
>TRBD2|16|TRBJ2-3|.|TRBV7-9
TGTGCCAGCAGCTTAATATTGGCGGGAGATGTAGATACGCAGTATTTT
CASSLILAGDVDTQYF
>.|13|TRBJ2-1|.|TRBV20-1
TGCAGTGCTAGAGATCCAGCATACAATGAGCAGTTCTTC
CSARDPAYNEQFF
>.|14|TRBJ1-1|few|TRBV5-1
TGCGCCAGCAGCTTGGGGTGGGGCGTCGGTGAAGCTTTCTTT
CASSLGWGVGEAFF
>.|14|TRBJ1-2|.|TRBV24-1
TGTCCCACCAGTGACCCTAACAGGGTTCCTGGCTACACCTTC
CPTSDPNRVPGYTF
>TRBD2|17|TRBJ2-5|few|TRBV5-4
TGTGCCAGCAGCCCGGGGGGACTAGCGGGGGGGCTGGAGACCCAGTACTTC
CASSPGGLAGGLETQYF
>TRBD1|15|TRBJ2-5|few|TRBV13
TGTGCCAGCAGCACACGGACAGGGCGAGGAGAGACCCAGTACTTC
CASSTRTGRGETQYF
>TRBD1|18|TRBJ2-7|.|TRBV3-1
TGTGCCAGCAGTCCTCGGACAGGACAACTTACAATCACCTACGAGCAGTACTTC
CASSPRTGQLTITYEQYF
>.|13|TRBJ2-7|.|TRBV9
TGTGCCAGCAGCGTAGGACTCCTGGACGAGCAGTACTTC
CASSVGLLDEQYF
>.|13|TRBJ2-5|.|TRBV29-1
TGCAGCGTTTTCCCAGAGGGGCAAGAGACCCAGTACTTC
CSVFPEGQETQYF
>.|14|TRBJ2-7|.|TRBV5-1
TGCGCCAGCAGCTCCATCGACAGTTTTGACGTGCAGCACTTC
CASSSIDSFDVQHF
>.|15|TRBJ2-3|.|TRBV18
TGTGCCAGCTCACGGAATGGGGGGGGCCAAGATACGCAGTATTTT
CASSRNGGGQDTQYF
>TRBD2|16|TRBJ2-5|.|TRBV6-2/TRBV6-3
TGTGCCAGCAGTTACCCGTCTTGGGGAGGGATTGAGACCCAGTACTTC
CASSYPSWGGIETQYF
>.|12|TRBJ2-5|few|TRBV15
TGTGCCACCAGCATTTCACTGGTATCCCAGTACTTC
CATSISLVSQYF
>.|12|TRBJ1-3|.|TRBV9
TGTGCCAGCAGCGTAGCTGGTCACACCATATATTTT
CASSVAGHTIYF
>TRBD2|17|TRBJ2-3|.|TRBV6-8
TGTGCCAGCAGTTACTCGACTAGCGGGAGGACCGGAGATACGCAGTATTTT
CASSYSTSGRTGDTQYF
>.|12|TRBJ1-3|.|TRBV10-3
TGTGCCATCAGTGGACCCTGGGACACCATATATTTT
CAISGPWDTIYF
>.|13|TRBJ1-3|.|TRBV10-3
TGTGCCATCAGTGAGTCACCGAGAAACACCATATATTTT
CAISESPRNTIYF
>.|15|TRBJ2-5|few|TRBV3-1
TGTGCCAGCAGCCAAGCAAGGGGACGAGGGGAGACCCAGTACTTC
CASSQARGRGETQYF
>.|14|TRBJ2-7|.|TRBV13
TGTGCCAGCAGCTCGGGACGCCGATCCTACGAGCAGTACTTC
CASSSGRRSYEQYF
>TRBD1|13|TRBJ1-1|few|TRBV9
TGTGCCAGCAGCGCCCAGACAGGGTCCGGGGCTTTCTTT
CASSAQTGSGAFF
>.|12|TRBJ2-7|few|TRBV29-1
TGCAGCGTTGTAGCAGGTTCGGGCGAGCAGTACTTC
CSVVAGSGEQYF
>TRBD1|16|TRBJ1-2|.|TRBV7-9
TGTGCCAGCAGCTTATCGACAGGGGAGGATTTGAGAGGCTACACCTTC
CASSLSTGEDLRGYTF
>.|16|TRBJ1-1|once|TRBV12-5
TGTGCTAGTGGTTTTGCGACCGGCAGTAGGAACACTGAAGCTTTCTTT
CASGFATGSRNTEAFF
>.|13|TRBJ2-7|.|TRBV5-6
TGTGCCAGCAGCGGAGAAACAGCCTACGAGCAGTACTTC
CASSGETAYEQYF
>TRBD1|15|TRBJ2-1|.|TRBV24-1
TGTGCCACCAGGGAGACAGGGAGCTCCTACAATGAGCAGTTCTTC
CATRETGSSYNEQFF
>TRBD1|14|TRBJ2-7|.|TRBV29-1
TGCAGCGCCGGGACAGGGGGGTTCTCCTACGAGCAGTACTTC
CSAGTGGFSYEQYF
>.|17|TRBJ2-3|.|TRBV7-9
TGTGCCAGCAGCTTAGGTTACGGGGGCCGCCCGGGAGATACGCAGTATTTT
CASSLGYGGRPGDTQYF
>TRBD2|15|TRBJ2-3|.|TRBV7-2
TGTGCCAGCAGCCCTAGACTAGCGGGAGCTGATACGCAGTATTTT
CASSPRLAGADTQYF
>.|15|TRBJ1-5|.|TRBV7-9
TGTGCCAGCAGCCCTCCAGAGGGGGTAAATCAGCCCCAGCATTTT
CASSPPEGVNQPQHF
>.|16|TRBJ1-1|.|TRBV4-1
TGCGCCAGCAGACCGGCAGCTTCTAGTAGGAACACTGAAGCTTTCTTT
CASRPAASSRNTEAFF
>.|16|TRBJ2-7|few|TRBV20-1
TGCAGTGCGCCGGGATTAGTGGGAGTTAATGTAAAGGAGCAGTACTTC
CSAPGLVGVNVKEQYF
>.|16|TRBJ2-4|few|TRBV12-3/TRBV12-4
TGTGCCAGCAGTTCCCCCGACATCTTAGCCAAAAACATTCAGTACTTC
CASSSPDILAKNIQYF